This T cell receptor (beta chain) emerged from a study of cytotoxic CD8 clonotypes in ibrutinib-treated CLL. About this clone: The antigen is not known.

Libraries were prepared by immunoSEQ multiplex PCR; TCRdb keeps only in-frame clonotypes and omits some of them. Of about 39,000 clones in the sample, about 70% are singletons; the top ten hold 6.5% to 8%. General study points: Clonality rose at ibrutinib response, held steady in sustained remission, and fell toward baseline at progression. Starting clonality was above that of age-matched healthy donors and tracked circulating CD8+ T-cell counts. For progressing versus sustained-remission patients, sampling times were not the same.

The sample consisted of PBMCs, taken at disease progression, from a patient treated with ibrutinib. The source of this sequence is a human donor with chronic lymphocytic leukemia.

CDR3 sequence (DNA): TGTGCCAGCAGTGACGGGAGGGCCACCGGGGAGCTGTTTTTT. As protein: CASSDGRATGELFF. The chain links TRBV6-1 to TRBJ2-2; TRBD2 matches at 8 bases. Trimming at V came to 3 bases and at J to 4 bases, leaving 1 base not matched to a gene. Germline V gene sequence: CDR1 MNHNS, CDR2 SASEGT. CDR3 length: 14 amino acids.